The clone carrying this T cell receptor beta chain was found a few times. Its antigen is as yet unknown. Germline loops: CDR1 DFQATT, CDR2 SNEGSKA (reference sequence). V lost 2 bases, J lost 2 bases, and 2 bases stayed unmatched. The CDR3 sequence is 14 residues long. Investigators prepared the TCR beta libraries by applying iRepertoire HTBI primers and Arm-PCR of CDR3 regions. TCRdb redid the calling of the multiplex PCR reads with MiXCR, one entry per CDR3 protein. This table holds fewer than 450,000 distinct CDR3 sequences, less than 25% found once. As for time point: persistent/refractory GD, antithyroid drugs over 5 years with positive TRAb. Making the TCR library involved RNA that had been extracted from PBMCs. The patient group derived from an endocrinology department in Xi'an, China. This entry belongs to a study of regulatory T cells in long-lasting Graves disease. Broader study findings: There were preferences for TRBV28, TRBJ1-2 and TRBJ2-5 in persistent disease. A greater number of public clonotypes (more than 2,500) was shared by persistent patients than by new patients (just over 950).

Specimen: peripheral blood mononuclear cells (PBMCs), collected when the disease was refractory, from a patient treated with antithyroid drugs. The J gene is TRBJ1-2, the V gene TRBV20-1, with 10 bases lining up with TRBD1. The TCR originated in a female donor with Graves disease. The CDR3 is CSARPDRGNYGYTF. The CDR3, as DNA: TGCAGTGCTAGACCGGACAGGGGGAACTATGGCTACACCTTC.